This T cell receptor beta chain was obtained from a study of blood T cell repertoires in COVID-19. Study summary: Samples came from the United States, Italy and Spain, spanning acute and convalescent COVID-19. PBMCs, B-cell-depleted T cells, or T cells were the source of the cDNA or gDNA that made up the material.

Original processing notes: Scientists estimated how many nucleated cells there were by amplifying reference gene primers. Only in-frame clones appear in the TCRdb table, and some are missing; sequencing was by immunoSEQ multiplex PCR. The V and J calls and clone size are taken from that table; D and trimming were inferred from the DNA. The sample includes a few hundred thousand clones, 85% to 90% of them seen just once. The specimen sequenced was peripheral blood. The source of this sequence is a woman aged 70-85 years with active or convalescent COVID-19.

CDR3 sequence reads: CAISESMAGNTEAFF. CDR3 nucleotides: TGTGCCATCAGTGAGTCTATGGCAGGGAACACTGAAGCTTTCTTT. The chain recombines TRBV10-3 with TRBJ1-1; D remains ambiguous. The V gene lost 0 bases and the J gene lost 1 base, with 9 bases spanning the gap. The CDR3 contains 15 residues. CDR1 is ENHRY, CDR2 SYGVKD, per germline.